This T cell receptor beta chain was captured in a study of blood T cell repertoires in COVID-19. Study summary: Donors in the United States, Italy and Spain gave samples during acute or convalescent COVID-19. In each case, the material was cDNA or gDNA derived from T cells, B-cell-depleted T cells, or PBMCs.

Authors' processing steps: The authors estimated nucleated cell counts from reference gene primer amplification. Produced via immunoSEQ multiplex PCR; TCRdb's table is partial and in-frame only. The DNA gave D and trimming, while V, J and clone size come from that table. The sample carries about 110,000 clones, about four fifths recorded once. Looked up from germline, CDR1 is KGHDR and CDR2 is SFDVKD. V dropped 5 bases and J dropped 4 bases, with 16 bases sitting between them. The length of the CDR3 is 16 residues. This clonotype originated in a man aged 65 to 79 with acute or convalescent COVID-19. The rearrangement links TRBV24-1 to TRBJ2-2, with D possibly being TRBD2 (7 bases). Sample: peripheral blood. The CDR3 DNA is TGTGCCACCAGTGTAGGAGGGGGGGCCGTCACCGGGGAGCTGTTTTTT. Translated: CATSVGGGAVTGELFF.